The clone carrying this T cell receptor beta chain was seen only a few times. Its antigen remains unknown. Only in-frame clones appear in the TCRdb table, and some are missing; sequencing was by immunoSEQ multiplex PCR. Found here are some 190,000 clones, about nine tenths of them singletons; the top ten hold 1.5% to 2%. The sample belongs to a study of T cell responses to AZD1222 COVID-19 vaccine. Findings of the study overall: Clonal diversity was possibly underestimated; the donors were predominantly white British and more often female. Mapped onto spike, vaccine-associated CD4 TCRs spanned it and were dominant at 160-218 and 743-854. Repertoire sampling was restricted to post-peak T cell response timepoints. Just 5 or 6 AZD1222 recipients tested seropositive at baseline.

The clonotype originates from an adult who received the AZD1222 COVID-19 vaccine. Material: peripheral blood, obtained 28 days after the second AZD1222 dose.

The CDR3 DNA reads as TGTGCCAGCAGCTTGGGACAGGCGAGGGATGCCGGGGAGCTGTTTTTT. It is translated as CASSLGQARDAGELFF. The chain carries TRBV11-1 and TRBJ2-2, with 8 nucleotides matching TRBD1. This CDR3 comprises 16 residues. Germline CDR1 reads SGHAT; CDR2 reads FQDESV (reference sequence). V lost 3 bases to trimming and J lost 6 bases; unmatched junction nucleotides: 9.